The source of this T cell receptor delta chain is a study of gamma-delta chains in newborns, infants, children. As for the study in general: Microbial exposure reportedly drives polyclonal innate γδ T cell expansion after birth.

TCRdb redid the clone calls on the reads with CATT. The data contain some 11,000 delta-chain clones, about 3.8% of them singletons. In its sample, this clone was seen a few times. The origin of this receptor is a child who was a newborn, infant or young child, either healthy, febrile or measles-vaccinated (not recorded which). Sequenced input: blood.

The CDR3 DNA reads TGTGCTCTTGGGGTACGAGGGGACACCGATAAACTCATCTTT. Translation gives CALGVRGDTDKLIF. The chain couples TRDV1 to TRDJ1; D is unresolved. V dropped 4 bases and J dropped 0 bases, with 9 bases sitting between them. The CDR3 contains 14 residues. Germline values: CDR1 TSWWSYY, CDR2 QGS.